This T cell receptor beta chain emerged from a study of cytomegalovirus exposure and HLA in healthy donors. Findings and limits, study-wide: Beyond CMV serostatus, there was no information to go on about immune exposure. Segments of the TCR beta V type were, in most cases, productive about 90% or about 30% of the time in an earlier analysis. Most subjects had HLA-A and HLA-B alleles reportedly predicted accurately by TCR beta sequences.

Trimming removed 3 bases from V and 1 base from J; junction bases left unmatched: 9. CDR3 length: 16 amino acids. The germline V gene has CDR1 GTSNPN and CDR2 SVGIG (reference sequence). About this clone: Its target is not known.

PCR employed 60 Vbeta and 13 Jbeta primers. The assay was immunoSEQ multiplex PCR, and TCRdb's table has in-frame clones only and misses some. Its table records 150,000 or so clones. The chain recombines TRBV30 with TRBJ1-2; 9 bases align to TRBD1. The sequence derives from a woman in her forties or fifties in good health and CMV-seronegative. Sequencing was carried out using PBMCs. This chain's CDR3 is CAWSQDRGRGNYGYTF. In nucleotides, the CDR3 is TGTGCCTGGAGCCAGGACAGGGGAAGGGGTAACTATGGCTACACCTTC. Based on the CDR3 plus reference TRBV30 and TRBJ1-2, the full variable domain is SQTIHQWPATLVQPVGSPLSLECTVEGTSNPNLYWYRQAAGRGLQLLFYSVGIGQISSEVPQNLSASRPQDRQFILSSKKLLLSDSGFYLCAWSQDRGRGNYGYTFGSGTRLTVV.